This entry lists 13 T cell receptor beta chains sequenced from one sample in a study of metastatic and nonmetastatic thyroid tumors. TCRdb re-clonotyped the PCR reads through MiXCR. The sample records some 30,000 clones, about 30% being singletons. Among the patients, none had received any treatment before thyroid surgery. The sequenced sample was blood. The origin of the receptors is a female donor with papillary thyroid cancer or a benign thyroid nodule (not recorded which). Some clones in this sample may be carry-over from other donors' samples.

Details on this clone: A junction boundary mismatches the germline segment, possibly from a read error. V and J are TRBV27 and TRBJ1-5; 7 nucleotides agree with TRBD1. The V gene's germline CDR1 is MNHEY and CDR2 SMNVEV (reference sequence). This CDR3 spans 13 amino acids. CDR3 nucleotides: TGTGCCAGCAGGCACACAGGGGACCAGCCCAAGCATTTT. Protein sequence: CASRHTGDQPKHF.

This clone was counted a single time. The rearrangement uses TRBV24-1 and TRBJ2-2; no clear D. V lost 3 bases, J lost 3 bases, and 7 bases lay in between. The CDR3 sequence is 14 residues long. Germline-derived CDR1 and CDR2 are KGHDR and SFDVKD. The DNA for the CDR3 is TGTGCCACCAGTGATGAACCTCACACCGGGGAGCTGTTTTTT. Translation gives CATSDEPHTGELFF.

This clone has only a few counts. Compared with germline, one end of the junction differs, possibly owing to a read error. The chain is built from TRBV28 and TRBJ1-1, with unresolved D. The CDR3 is 10 amino acids. The germline V gene has CDR1 MDHEN and CDR2 SYDVKM. The CDR3 region is CAISNDEAFF. CDR3 in DNA: TGTGCCATCAGTAACGATGAAGCTTTCTTT.

The chain has TRBV5-1 and TRBJ2-1, with 13 bases aligning to TRBD2. V was clipped by 4 bases and J by 4 bases; unmatched bases: 17. The V gene's germline CDR1 is SGHRS and CDR2 YFSETQ. This CDR3 has 20 residues. DNA for the CDR3: TGCGCCAGCAGCGCCGGGACTAGCGGGGAAATCCTCGACCCATACAATGAGCAGTTCTTC. It is translated as CASSAGTSGEILDPYNEQFF.

The V gene is TRBV6-1, the J gene TRBJ1-2; D is perhaps TRBD1 (6 bases). V lost 5 bases, J lost 6 bases, and 16 bases lay in between. The CDR3 extends over 14 amino acids. Germline lookup yields CDR1 MNHNS and CDR2 SASEGT. CDR3: CASSLVGGKNGYTF. For the CDR3, the DNA is TGTGCCAGCAGTCTCGTAGGGGGGAAGAATGGCTACACCTTC.

The rearrangement links TRBV28 to TRBJ1-1; D ambiguous. Trimming removed 2 bases at V and 2 bases at J, with 6 bases between. CDR1 is MDHEN, CDR2 SYDVKM, per germline. This CDR3 has 13 amino acids. CDR3 protein: CASSLQVNTEAFF. The CDR3 DNA reads TGTGCCAGCAGTTTACAGGTAAACACTGAAGCTTTCTTT. Using reference TRBV28 and TRBJ1-1 for the parts outside the CDR3, the full variable domain is DVKVTQSSRYLVKRTGEKVFLECVQDMDHENMFWYRQDPGLGLRLIYFSYDVKMKEKGDIPEGYSVSREKKERFSLILESASTNQTSMYLCASSLQVNTEAFFGQGTRLTVV.

This clone has a count of ten or more. The chain couples TRBV7-2 to TRBJ2-7; D not certain. V was cut by 5 bases and J by 2 bases, with 13 bases left in between. This CDR3 spans 14 amino acids. The germline CDR1 and CDR2 sequences are SGHTA and FQGNSA. CDR3 sequence: CASSPERLTYEQYF. The CDR3 DNA sequence: TGTGCCAGCAGCCCAGAGCGCCTTACCTACGAGCAGTACTTC.

V and J are TRBV4-1 and TRBJ2-1, with TRBD2 identical over 9 bases. V lost 3 bases to trimming and J lost 9 bases; unmatched junction nucleotides: 3. This CDR3 contains 13 residues. Germline-derived CDR1 and CDR2 are MGHRA and YSYEKL. CDR3 sequence reads: CASSQSSGTEQFF. CDR3 nucleotides: TGCGCCAGCAGCCAGTCTAGCGGGACTGAGCAGTTCTTC.

The table lists this clone with a few counts. The junction differs from germline at one of its ends, possibly a read error. This chain joins TRBV6-1 and TRBJ2-7; 13 bases agree with TRBD2. The CDR3 totals 13 residues. Germline V lookup: CDR1 MNHNS, CDR2 SASEGT. CDR3 sequence: CASSPGLAGVQDF. In DNA form, the CDR3 reads TGTGCCAGCAGCCCCGGACTAGCGGGAGTACAAGACTTC.

About this clone: No conserved phenylalanine or tryptophan is present at the end of the CDR3, so a read error is the likely explanation. The chain links TRBV29-1 to TRBJ1-1; TRBD1 aligns across 7 bases. Germline V lookup: CDR1 SQVTM, CDR2 ANQGSEA. There are 14 residues in the CDR3. Trimming removed 4 bases from V and 4 bases from J; junction bases left unmatched: 9. Here the CDR3 reads CSVVSDRVTTEAFI. Written as DNA, the CDR3 is TGCAGCGTTGTCTCCGACAGGGTGACCACTGAAGCTTTCATT.

The chain couples TRBV20-1 to TRBJ2-1; 7 bases map to TRBD1. The junction had 8 bases not matched to a gene; V was cut back by 3 bases and J by 6 bases. This CDR3 is built from 14 residues. The germline V gene has CDR1 DFQATT and CDR2 SNEGSKA (reference sequence). CDR3 in amino acids: CSASRDNRGNEQFF. Here the CDR3 DNA reads TGCAGTGCTAGTAGAGATAACAGGGGCAATGAGCAGTTCTTC.

This clone has at least ten counts. V usage is TRBV7-6 and J usage is TRBJ2-7, with 8 nucleotides matching TRBD2. This CDR3 is built from 15 residues. Trimming at V came to 2 bases and at J to 3 bases, leaving 6 bases not matched to a gene. The germline V gene encodes CDR1 SGHVS and CDR2 FNYEAQ. CDR3 region: CASSLSGGAIYEQYF. DNA for the CDR3: TGTGCCAGCAGCTTATCCGGGGGGGCTATCTACGAGCAGTACTTC.

The rearrangement joins TRBV30 to TRBJ2-7, with D unresolved. From germline, CDR1 is GTSNPN and CDR2 SVGIG (reference sequence). Trimming took 2 bases from V and 4 from J, leaving 9 bases between them. The CDR3 is made up of 12 amino acids. CDR3 loop: CAWSLTIYEQYF. CDR3 in DNA: TGTGCCTGGAGTCTGACCATTTACGAGCAGTACTTC.